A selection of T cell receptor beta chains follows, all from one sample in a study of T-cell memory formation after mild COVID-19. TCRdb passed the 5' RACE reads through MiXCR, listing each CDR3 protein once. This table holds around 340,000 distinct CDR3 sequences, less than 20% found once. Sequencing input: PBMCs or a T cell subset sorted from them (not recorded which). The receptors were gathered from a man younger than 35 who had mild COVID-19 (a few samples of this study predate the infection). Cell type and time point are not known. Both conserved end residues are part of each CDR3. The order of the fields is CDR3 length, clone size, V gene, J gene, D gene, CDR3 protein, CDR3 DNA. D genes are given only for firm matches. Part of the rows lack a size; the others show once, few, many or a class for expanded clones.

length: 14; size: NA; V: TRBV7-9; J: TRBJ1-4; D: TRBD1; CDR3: CASSHGQGMEKLFF; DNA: TGTGCCAGCAGCCACGGACAGGGGATGGAAAAACTGTTTTTT
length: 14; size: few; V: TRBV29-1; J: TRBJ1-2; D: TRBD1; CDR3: CSVYARDRHYGYTF; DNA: TGCAGCGTTTATGCTAGGGACAGACACTATGGCTACACCTTC
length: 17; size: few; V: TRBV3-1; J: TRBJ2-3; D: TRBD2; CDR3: CASSPLIGAGETDTQYF; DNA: TGTGCCAGCAGTCCCCTTATCGGAGCGGGGGAGACAGATACGCAGTATTTT
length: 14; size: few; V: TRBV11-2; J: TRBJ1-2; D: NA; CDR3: CASSYPLGFYGYTF; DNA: TGTGCCAGCAGTTATCCTTTGGGGTTCTATGGCTACACCTTC
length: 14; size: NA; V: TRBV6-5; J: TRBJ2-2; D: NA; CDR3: CASSPLVHAGELFF; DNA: TGTGCCAGCAGTCCACTAGTGCACGCCGGGGAGCTGTTTTTT
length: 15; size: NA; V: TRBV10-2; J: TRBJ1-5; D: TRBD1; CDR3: CASSATDRGNQPQHF; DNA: TGCGCCAGCAGTGCGACAGACAGGGGCAATCAGCCCCAGCATTTT
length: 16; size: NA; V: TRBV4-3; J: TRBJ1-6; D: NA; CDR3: CASSRNGQEYNSPLHF; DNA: TGCGCCAGCAGCAGAAACGGACAAGAATATAATTCACCCCTCCACTTT
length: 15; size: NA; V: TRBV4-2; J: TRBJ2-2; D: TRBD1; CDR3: CASSQRQGVPGELFF; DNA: TGTGCCAGCAGCCAACGGCAGGGGGTTCCCGGGGAGCTGTTTTTT
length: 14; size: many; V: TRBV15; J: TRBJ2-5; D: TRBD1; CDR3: CATLNPTGTGTQYF; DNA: TGTGCCACCCTAAACCCGACAGGGACAGGGACCCAGTACTTC
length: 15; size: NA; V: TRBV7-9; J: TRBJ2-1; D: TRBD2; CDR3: CASSLLGGARGEQFF; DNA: TGTGCCAGCAGCTTACTCGGGGGGGCGAGGGGTGAGCAGTTCTTC
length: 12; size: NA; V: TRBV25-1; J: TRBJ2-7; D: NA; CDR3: CASRRLGGEQYF; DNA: TGTGCCAGCCGCCGGTTAGGCGGCGAGCAGTACTTC
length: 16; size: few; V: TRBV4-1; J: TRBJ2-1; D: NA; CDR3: CASSRVKAGTYNEQFF; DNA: TGCGCCAGCAGCCGCGTCAAAGCAGGGACCTACAATGAGCAGTTCTTC
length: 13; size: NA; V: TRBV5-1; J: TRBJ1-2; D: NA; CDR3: CASSQGTNYGYTF; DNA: TGCGCCAGCAGCCAGGGGACTAACTATGGCTACACCTTC
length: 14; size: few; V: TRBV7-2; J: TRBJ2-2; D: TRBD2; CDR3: CASSGLAGTGELFF; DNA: TGTGCCAGCAGTGGACTAGCGGGCACCGGGGAGCTGTTTTTT
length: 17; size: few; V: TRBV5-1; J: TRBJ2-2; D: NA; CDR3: CASRPPGQIINTGELFF; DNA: TGCGCCAGCAGGCCACCGGGACAAATCATAAACACCGGGGAGCTGTTTTTT
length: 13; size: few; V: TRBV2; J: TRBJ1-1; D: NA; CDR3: CASSGNGNTEAFF; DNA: TGTGCCAGCAGTGGTAACGGGAACACTGAAGCTTTCTTT
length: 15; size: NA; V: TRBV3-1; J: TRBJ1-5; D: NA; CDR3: CASSPSYGGIQPQHF; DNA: TGTGCCAGCAGCCCCTCATACGGGGGGATCCAGCCCCAGCATTTT
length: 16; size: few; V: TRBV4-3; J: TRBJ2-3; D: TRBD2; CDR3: CASSPVGGGVSDTQYF; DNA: TGCGCCAGCAGCCCAGTCGGCGGGGGGGTATCAGATACGCAGTATTTT
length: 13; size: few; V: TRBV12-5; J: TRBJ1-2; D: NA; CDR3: CASGPTVNYGYTF; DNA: TGTGCTAGTGGGCCCACAGTTAACTATGGCTACACCTTC
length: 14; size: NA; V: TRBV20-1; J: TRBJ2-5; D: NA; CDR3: CSASQGGSQETQYF; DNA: TGCAGTGCTAGCCAGGGGGGCTCACAAGAGACCCAGTACTTC